Listed below are T cell receptor beta chains from one sample, sequenced in a study of T cells expressing NK-cell markers. Reprocessing the 5' RACE reads, TCRdb reports a single entry for every CDR3 protein and omits DNA. The sample has around 380,000 distinct CDR3 sequences, and its top ten clones hold about 10%. Input material: blood T cells: a sorted CD56 or NKG2C T cell subset, CD4+ or CD8+ T cells, or bulk PBMC T cells (not recorded which). The source is a woman aged 50 to 60 in good health. CDR3s include the opening cysteine and the closing phenylalanine or tryptophan.

TRBJ1-1 TRBV27 CASSLWGGGGGTEAFF
TRBJ1-2 TRBV12-3/TRBV12-4 CASSPRDSLGYTF
TRBJ2-1 TRBV15 CATSRTLSGRFHNEQFF
TRBJ1-2 TRBV11-2 CASSRGQDGYTF
TRBJ2-3 TRBV12-3/TRBV12-4 CASTPGQSTDTQYF
TRBJ1-3 TRBV14 CASSQVGTSGNTIYF
TRBJ2-7 TRBV6-1 CASSRDSPTYTYEQYF
TRBJ2-2 TRBV5-6 CASSFFTVDTGELFF
TRBJ2-5 TRBV10-3 CAIATGAETQYF
TRBJ1-1 TRBV4-2 CASSHRDRGYTEAFF
TRBJ2-5 TRBV11-2 CASSLGAGAGETQYF
TRBJ2-2 TRBV4-1 CASSQEGLIDLGGELFF
TRBJ1-5 TRBV6-6 CASSYSQGMVDQPQHF
TRBJ2-3 TRBV5-1 CASSLWASGTTDTQYF
TRBJ1-4 TRBV23-1 CASSNGTNEKLFF
TRBJ2-2 TRBV5-6 CASSSGTGVTGELFF
TRBJ1-1 TRBV5-1 CASSLVRGGNEAFF
TRBJ2-7 TRBV29-1 CSGSDRGREQYF
TRBJ2-3 TRBV20-1 CSATSRGGARTDTQYF
TRBJ2-1 TRBV6-5 CASSSPASGVYNEQFF
TRBJ2-5 TRBV12-3/TRBV12-4 CASSFMAGAQETQYF
TRBJ2-4 TRBV20-1 CSARDVTKNIQYF
TRBJ2-7 TRBV4-1 CASSQENRGSSHYEQYF
TRBJ2-1 TRBV15 CATSRDGGQGNEQFF
TRBJ2-1 TRBV24-1 CATSDFNPNFVFNEQFF
TRBJ1-4 TRBV7-8 CASSGLSVGEKLFF
TRBJ2-7 TRBV5-1 CASSKPGLTIEQYF
TRBJ2-1 TRBV10-3 CAISESRASGRAAAQFF
TRBJ2-5 TRBV12-3/TRBV12-4 CASSPTHGGTQYF
TRBJ1-5 TRBV5-1 CASSPDSYSNQPQHF
TRBJ2-5 TRBV11-2 CASGPVPSGQETQYF
TRBJ2-1 TRBV30 CAWSPGLYNEQFF
TRBJ2-7 TRBV5-6 CASRRTGGRSYEQYF
TRBJ2-5 TRBV2 CASSVMSSGSLQETQYF
TRBJ1-2 TRBV5-1 CASSSLPPGQGFAYGYTF
TRBJ2-3 TRBV20-1 CSARKQDTQYF